This TCR beta chain was found in a study of OX40 agonist ivuxolimab in advanced cancers. Overall study context: Patients were treated with intravenous ivuxolimab, dosed at 0.01 to 10 mg/kg and infused every 2 weeks.

Enrollment shut out patients with autoimmune disease history or systemic immunosuppression. Study results and limitations: More expanded clones were seen, on average, in CD8+ T cells than in CD4+.

From germline, CDR1 is SQVTM and CDR2 ANQGSEA. Trimming pared 4 bases from V and 8 bases from J, leaving 11 bases between. The length of the CDR3 is 11 residues. TCRdb keeps only in-frame clones here, not all; method: immunoSEQ multiplex PCR. The sample carries over 75,000 clones, under 95% recorded once. Turning to this clone: Antigen specificity is unknown.

The clonotype originates from an adult with an advanced solid tumor such as melanoma, head and neck, liver or kidney cancer. Sequencing used CD4+ or CD8+ T cells sorted from blood, obtained in a trial of the OX40 agonist ivuxolimab. The V call is TRBV29-1, the J call TRBJ1-1; the D gene is possibly TRBD1 (5 bases). The CDR3 sequence: CSVASGREAFF. The CDR3 bases are TGCAGCGTTGCCTCGGGACGGGAAGCTTTCTTT.